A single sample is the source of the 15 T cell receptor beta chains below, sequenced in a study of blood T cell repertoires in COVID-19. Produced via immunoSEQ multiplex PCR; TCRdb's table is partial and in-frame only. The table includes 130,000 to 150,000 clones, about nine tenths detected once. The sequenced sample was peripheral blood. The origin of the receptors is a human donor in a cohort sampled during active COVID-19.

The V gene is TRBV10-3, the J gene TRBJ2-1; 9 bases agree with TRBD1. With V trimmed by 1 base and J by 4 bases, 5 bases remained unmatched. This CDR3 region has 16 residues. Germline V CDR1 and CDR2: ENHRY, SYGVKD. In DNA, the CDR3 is TGTGCCATCAGTGAGTTGGTGACAGGGGGGTACAATGAGCAGTTCTTC. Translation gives CAISELVTGGYNEQFF.

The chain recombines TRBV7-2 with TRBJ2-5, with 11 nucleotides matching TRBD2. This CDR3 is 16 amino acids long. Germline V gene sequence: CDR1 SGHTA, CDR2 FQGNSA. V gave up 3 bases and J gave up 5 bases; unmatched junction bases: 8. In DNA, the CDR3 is TGTGCCAGCAGCTTGACGCTAGCGGGAGGTGGTGAGACCCAGTACTTC. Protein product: CASSLTLAGGGETQYF.

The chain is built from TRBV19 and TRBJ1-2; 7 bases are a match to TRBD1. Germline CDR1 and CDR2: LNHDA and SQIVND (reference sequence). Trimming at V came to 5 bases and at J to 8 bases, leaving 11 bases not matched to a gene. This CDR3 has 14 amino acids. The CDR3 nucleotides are TGTGCCAGTAGTCGACGGACAGGACCCAAGGGCTACACCTTC. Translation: CASSRRTGPKGYTF.

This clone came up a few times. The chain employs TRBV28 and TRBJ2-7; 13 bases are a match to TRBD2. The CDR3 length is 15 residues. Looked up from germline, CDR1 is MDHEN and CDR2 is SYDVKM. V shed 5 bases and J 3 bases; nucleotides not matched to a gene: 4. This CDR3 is CASSQRTSGGYEQYF. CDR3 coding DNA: TGTGCCAGCAGTCAAAGGACTAGCGGGGGCTACGAGCAGTACTTC.

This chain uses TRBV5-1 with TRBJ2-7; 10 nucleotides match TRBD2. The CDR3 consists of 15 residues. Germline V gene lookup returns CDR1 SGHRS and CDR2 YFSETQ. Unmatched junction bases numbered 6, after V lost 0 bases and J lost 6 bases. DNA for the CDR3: TGCGCCAGCAGCTTGGGACTAGCGGGCGTCGGCGAGCAGTACTTC. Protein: CASSLGLAGVGEQYF.

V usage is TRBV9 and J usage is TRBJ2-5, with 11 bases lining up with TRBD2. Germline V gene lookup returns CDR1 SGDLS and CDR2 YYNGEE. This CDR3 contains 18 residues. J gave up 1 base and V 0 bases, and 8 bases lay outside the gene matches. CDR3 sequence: CASSVVGSGGGPQETQYF. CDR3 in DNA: TGTGCCAGCAGCGTAGTTGGTAGCGGGGGGGGTCCCCAAGAGACCCAGTACTTC.

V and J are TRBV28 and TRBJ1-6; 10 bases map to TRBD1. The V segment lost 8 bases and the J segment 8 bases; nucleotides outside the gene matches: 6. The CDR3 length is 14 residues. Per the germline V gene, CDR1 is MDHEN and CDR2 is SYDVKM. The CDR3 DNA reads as TGTGCCAGCGGCCGACAGGGGGCAGATTCACCCCTCCACTTT. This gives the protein CASGRQGADSPLHF.

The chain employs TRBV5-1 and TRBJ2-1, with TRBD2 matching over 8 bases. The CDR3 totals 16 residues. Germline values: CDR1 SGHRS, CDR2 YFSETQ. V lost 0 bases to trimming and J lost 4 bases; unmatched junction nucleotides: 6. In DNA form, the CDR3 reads TGCGCCAGCAGCTTGGCCGGCGGGAGGACTTACAATGAGCAGTTCTTC. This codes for CASSLAGGRTYNEQFF.

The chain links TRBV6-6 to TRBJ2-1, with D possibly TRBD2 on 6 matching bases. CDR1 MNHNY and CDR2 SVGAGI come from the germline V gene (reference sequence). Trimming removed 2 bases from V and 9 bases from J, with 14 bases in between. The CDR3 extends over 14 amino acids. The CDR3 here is CASSYVRGEVEQFF. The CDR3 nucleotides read TGTGCCAGCAGTTACGTCCGTGGGGAGGTTGAGCAGTTCTTC.

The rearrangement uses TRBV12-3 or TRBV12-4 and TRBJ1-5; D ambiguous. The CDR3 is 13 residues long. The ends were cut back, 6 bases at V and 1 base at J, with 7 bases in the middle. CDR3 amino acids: CASSRTSNQPQHF. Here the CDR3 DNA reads TGTGCCAGCAGCCGAACAAGCAATCAGCCCCAGCATTTT.

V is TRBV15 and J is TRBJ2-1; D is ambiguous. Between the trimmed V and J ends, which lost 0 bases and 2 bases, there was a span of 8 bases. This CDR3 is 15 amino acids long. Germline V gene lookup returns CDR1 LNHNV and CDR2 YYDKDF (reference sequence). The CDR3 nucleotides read TGTGCCACCAGCAGAGACAGGTATGCCTACAATGAGCAGTTCTTC. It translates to CATSRDRYAYNEQFF.

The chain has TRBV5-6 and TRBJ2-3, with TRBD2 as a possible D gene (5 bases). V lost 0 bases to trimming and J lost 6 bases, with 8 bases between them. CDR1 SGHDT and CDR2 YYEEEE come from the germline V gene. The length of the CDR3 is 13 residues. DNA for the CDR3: TGTGCCAGCAGCTTGGGCGAGGGTGATACGCAGTATTTT. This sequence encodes CASSLGEGDTQYF.

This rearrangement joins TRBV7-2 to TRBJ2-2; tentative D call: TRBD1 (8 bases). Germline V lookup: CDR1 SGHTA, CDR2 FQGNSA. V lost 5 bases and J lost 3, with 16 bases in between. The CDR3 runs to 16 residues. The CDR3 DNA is TGTGCCAGCAGCCTCCGGACAGGGAGGGACACCGGGGAGCTGTTTTTT. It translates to CASSLRTGRDTGELFF.

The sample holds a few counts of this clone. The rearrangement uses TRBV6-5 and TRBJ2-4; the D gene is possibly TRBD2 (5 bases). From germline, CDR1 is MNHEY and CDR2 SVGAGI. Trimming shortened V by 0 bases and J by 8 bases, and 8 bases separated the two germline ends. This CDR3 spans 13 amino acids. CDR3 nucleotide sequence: TGTGCCAGCAGTTACTCGGACGGGGACATTCAGTACTTC. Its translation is CASSYSDGDIQYF.

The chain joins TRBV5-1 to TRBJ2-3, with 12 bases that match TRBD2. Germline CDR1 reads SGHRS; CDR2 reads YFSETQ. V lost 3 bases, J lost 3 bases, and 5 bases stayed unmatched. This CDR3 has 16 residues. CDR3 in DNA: TGCGCCAGCAGCTCTTGGACTAGCGGGAAAACAGATACGCAGTATTTT. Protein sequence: CASSSWTSGKTDTQYF.